Here is one T cell receptor (beta chain) with its context. Its specificity is unknown. The data were taken from a study of T cell responses to AZD1222 COVID-19 vaccine. Findings and caveats of the study: Increased Spike-specific TCR breadth and depth were observed after two AZD1222 doses.

Only in-frame clones appear in the TCRdb table, and some are missing; sequencing was by immunoSEQ multiplex PCR. This sample carries 120,000 or so clones, about 92% of them seen once, and the ten largest clones take approximately 1%. CDR1 is GTSNPN and CDR2 is SVGIG in the germline V gene (reference sequence). The CDR3 is 14 amino acids. Between the trimmed V and J ends, which lost 3 bases and 6 bases, there was a span of 17 bases. This clonotype was obtained from an adult in good health. The sequences come from peripheral blood, collected on day 0 of AZD1222 vaccination. This chain joins TRBV30 and TRBJ1-2; D possibly corresponds to TRBD1 (6 bases). CDR3 nucleotide sequence: TGTGCCTGGAGGTGGGGAGGGGGAGTCGATGGCTACACCTTC. This encodes CAWRWGGGVDGYTF. The whole variable domain, filled in from reference TRBV30 and TRBJ1-2, reads SQTIHQWPATLVQPVGSPLSLECTVEGTSNPNLYWYRQAAGRGLQLLFYSVGIGQISSEVPQNLSASRPQDRQFILSSKKLLLSDSGFYLCAWRWGGGVDGYTFGSGTRLTVV.